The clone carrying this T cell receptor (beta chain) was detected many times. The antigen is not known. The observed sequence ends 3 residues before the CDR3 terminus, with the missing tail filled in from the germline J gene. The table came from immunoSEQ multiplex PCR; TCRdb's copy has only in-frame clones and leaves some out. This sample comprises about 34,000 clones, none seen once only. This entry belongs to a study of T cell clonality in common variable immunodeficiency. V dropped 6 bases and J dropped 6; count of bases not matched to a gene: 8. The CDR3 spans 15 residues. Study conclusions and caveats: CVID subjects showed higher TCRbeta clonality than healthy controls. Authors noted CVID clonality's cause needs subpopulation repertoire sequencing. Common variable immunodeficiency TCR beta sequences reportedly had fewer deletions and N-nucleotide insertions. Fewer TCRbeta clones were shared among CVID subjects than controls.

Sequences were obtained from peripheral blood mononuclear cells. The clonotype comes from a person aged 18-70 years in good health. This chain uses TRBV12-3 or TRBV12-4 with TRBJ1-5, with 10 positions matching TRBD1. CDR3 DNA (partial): TGTGCCAGCAGCCGCGGCCGGGACAGGGGTCAGCCC. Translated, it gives CASSRGRDRGQP. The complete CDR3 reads CASSRGRDRGQPQHF.